Below are 20 T cell receptor beta chains sequenced from a single sample in a study of PD-1 blockade in mismatch repair-deficient tumors. Profiled with immunoSEQ multiplex PCR; TCRdb holds only in-frame clones, not every one. The sample consists of roughly 17,000 clones, 84% of them appearing once. The sequencing here drew on PBMCs, taken roughly 23 weeks after starting pembrolizumab. The origin of the receptors is an adult with mismatch repair-deficient cancer.

This clone was observed a few times. The V and J genes are TRBV10-3 and TRBJ1-1; maybe TRBD1 (6 bases). CDR3 size: 12 residues. V shed 6 bases and J shed 2 bases, with 7 bases lying between them. Looked up from germline, CDR1 is ENHRY and CDR2 is SYGVKD. The CDR3 DNA sequence: TGTGCCATCAGGGACAGAAACACTGAAGCTTTCTTT. This sequence encodes CAIRDRNTEAFF.

The chain carries TRBV27 and TRBJ2-1, with 8 nucleotides matching TRBD1. V was pared by 3 bases and J by 4 bases, with 5 bases of the junction left unmatched. The CDR3 extends over 15 amino acids. In germline, CDR1 is MNHEY, CDR2 SMNVEV (reference sequence). As DNA, the CDR3 is TGTGCCAGCAGTTTTGGAGGACAGGGTTACAATGAGCAGTTCTTC. Its protein is CASSFGGQGYNEQFF.

V and J are TRBV5-1 and TRBJ2-4, with D possibly TRBD2 on 6 matching bases. Germline V CDR1 and CDR2: SGHRS, YFSETQ. Between the trimmed V and J ends, which lost 4 bases and 8 bases, there was a span of 16 bases. The length of the CDR3 is 14 residues. CDR3 in DNA: TGCGCCAGCAGCCCAGGAGGGGACTCGGACATTCAGTACTTC. It translates to CASSPGGDSDIQYF.

CDR3 amino acids: CASSFSRRAFF. Here the CDR3 DNA reads TGTGCCAGCAGTTTCAGTAGGAGAGCTTTCTTT. The chain joins TRBV28 to TRBJ1-1; D remains unclear. This CDR3 is built from 11 residues. CDR1 is MDHEN, CDR2 SYDVKM, per germline. V lost 3 bases and J 10 bases, leaving 9 bases between the germline ends.

V and J are TRBV7-3 and TRBJ2-1, with 10 bases lining up with TRBD1. The CDR3 is 13 residues long. CDR1 and CDR2 from the germline V gene are SGHTA and FQGTGA. Trimming removed 5 bases from V and 8 bases from J; junction bases left unmatched: 3. The CDR3 DNA follows: TGTGCCAGCAGCGGGACAGGGGCGGATGAGCAGTTCTTC. This translates into CASSGTGADEQFF.

The gene calls are TRBV2 and TRBJ2-7, with D hard to call. The CDR3 loop spans 12 amino acids. Per the germline V gene, CDR1 is SNHLY and CDR2 is FYNNEI. V was pared by 6 bases and J by 3 bases, with 9 bases between. CDR3 residues: CASSPQVYEQYF. As DNA, the CDR3 is TGTGCCAGCAGCCCTCAGGTCTACGAGCAGTACTTC. The full variable domain, in which reference TRBV2 and TRBJ2-7 provide the parts outside the CDR3, is EPEVTQTPSHQVTQMGQEVILRCVPISNHLYFYWYRQILGQKVEFLVSFYNNEISEKSEIFDDQFSVERPDGSNFTLKIRSTKLEDSAMYFCASSPQVYEQYFGPGTRLTVT.

V gene TRBV4-1 combines with J gene TRBJ2-7, with 7 bases fitting TRBD2. Germline CDR1 reads MGHRA; CDR2 reads YSYEKL. This CDR3 is built from 16 residues. Germline trimming cut 1 base from V and 7 bases from J; bases unmatched to any gene: 13. The DNA of the CDR3 is TGCGCCAGCAGCCAAGGAATGATCGGGAGGCCCCTGGAGCAGTACTTC. Translating gives CASSQGMIGRPLEQYF.

The chain combines TRBV5-1 with TRBJ2-5; 7 bases line up with TRBD1. This CDR3 is 18 amino acids long. With V trimmed by 0 bases and J by 1 base, 12 bases remained unmatched. The germline gives CDR1 SGHRS, CDR2 YFSETQ. Here the CDR3 reads CASSLAWTEGTAQETQYF. The CDR3 DNA reads TGCGCCAGCAGCTTGGCGTGGACCGAAGGGACAGCCCAAGAGACCCAGTACTTC.

In its sample, this clone was seen a few times. The chain has TRBV28 and TRBJ1-4; TRBD1 might be the D (5 bases). V was shortened by 3 bases and J by 8 bases, with 13 bases between the two germline ends. CDR1 is MDHEN, CDR2 SYDVKM, per germline. This CDR3 spans 14 amino acids. The CDR3 is CASSLGQGGEKLFF. The CDR3 coding sequence is TGTGCCAGCAGTTTGGGTCAGGGAGGGGAAAAACTGTTTTTT. Drawing the rest from reference TRBV28 and TRBJ1-4, the complete variable domain is DVKVTQSSRYLVKRTGEKVFLECVQDMDHENMFWYRQDPGLGLRLIYFSYDVKMKEKGDIPEGYSVSREKKERFSLILESASTNQTSMYLCASSLGQGGEKLFFGSGTQLSVL.

The genes are TRBV5-1 and TRBJ1-1; TRBD1 matches at 7 bases. This CDR3 spans 14 amino acids. CDR1 and CDR2 from the germline V gene are SGHRS and YFSETQ. Trimming at V came to 0 bases and at J to 1 base, leaving 0 bases not matched to a gene. CDR3 bases: TGCGCCAGCAGCTTGGGGACAGGGAACACTGAAGCTTTCTTT. Its protein is CASSLGTGNTEAFF.

The chain is built from TRBV7-9 and TRBJ2-1, with a possible D match to TRBD2 (6 bases). The germline V and J ends were trimmed by 3 bases and 1 base, with 7 bases remaining between them. Germline CDR1 is SEHNR and CDR2 is FQNEAQ (reference sequence). This CDR3 comprises 14 residues. CDR3 loop: CASSFSGSYNEQFF. The CDR3 nucleotides read TGTGCCAGCAGCTTTAGCGGTTCCTACAATGAGCAGTTCTTC.

The J gene is TRBJ2-1, the V gene TRBV29-1, with 7 bases matching TRBD2. Germline lookup yields CDR1 SQVTM and CDR2 ANQGSEA. This CDR3 has 14 amino acids. With 3 bases clipped from V and 8 bases from J, the junction kept 10 bases outside the gene matches. CDR3: CSVEGTTVGDEQFF. DNA of the CDR3: TGCAGCGTTGAGGGGACTACCGTCGGAGATGAGCAGTTCTTC.

The chain links TRBV29-1 to TRBJ1-2; D unresolved. This CDR3 has 9 residues. V lost 8 bases and J 6 bases, leaving 7 bases between the germline ends. Germline assignment: CDR1 SQVTM and CDR2 ANQGSEA. CDR3 coding DNA: TGCAGCCTCGGGGATGGCTACACCTTC. It yields the protein CSLGDGYTF.

CDR3 sequence (DNA): TGTGCCAGTAGTATTCGATCAGGGCTCTCCTCTGGAAACACCATATATTTT. Protein product: CASSIRSGLSSGNTIYF. The chain has TRBV19 and TRBJ1-3; D is possibly TRBD1 (5 bases). V was pared by 3 bases and J by 0 bases, with 15 bases between. The length of the CDR3 is 17 residues. Germline CDR1 LNHDA, CDR2 SQIVND (reference sequence).

V usage is TRBV7-3 and J usage is TRBJ2-1; possible D gene TRBD2, 6 bases. Germline CDR1 SGHTA, CDR2 FQGTGA. The CDR3 consists of 16 residues. V was pared by 2 bases and J by 0 bases, with 11 bases between. The CDR3 reads CASSLVSGSSYNEQFF. CDR3 nucleotide sequence: TGTGCCAGCAGCTTAGTTTCCGGGAGCTCCTACAATGAGCAGTTCTTC.

This chain links TRBV5-1 with TRBJ2-1; 14 bases map to TRBD2. The J segment lost 6 bases and the V segment lost 0 bases, leaving 5 bases of the junction unmatched. Germline CDR1 and CDR2: SGHRS and YFSETQ. There are 17 residues in the CDR3. This CDR3 reads CASSLGLAGGTLNEQFF. Written as DNA, the CDR3 is TGCGCCAGCAGCTTGGGACTAGCGGGAGGGACACTCAATGAGCAGTTCTTC.

This chain links TRBV6-5 with TRBJ2-1, with TRBD2 matching 7 bases. Looked up from germline, CDR1 is MNHEY and CDR2 is SVGAGI. V shed 6 bases and J 3 bases; nucleotides not matched to a gene: 8. CDR3 length: 15 residues. As DNA, the CDR3 is TGTGCCAGCAGCCGGACTAGTGGTTTCTACAATGAGCAGTTCTTC. It translates to CASSRTSGFYNEQFF.

This rearrangement joins TRBV5-1 to TRBJ2-5; 11 nucleotides line up with TRBD2. Per germline, CDR1 SGHRS and CDR2 YFSETQ. The V segment lost 7 bases and the J segment 5 bases; nucleotides outside the gene matches: 10. The CDR3 length is 15 residues. In nucleotides, the CDR3 is TGCGCCAGCCGCACCTTAGCGGGAGGGGAGGAGACCCAGTACTTC. Its translation: CASRTLAGGEETQYF. The whole variable domain, remainder taken from reference TRBV5-1 and TRBJ2-5, is KAGVTQTPRYLIKTRGQQVTLSCSPISGHRSVSWYQQTPGQGLQFLFEYFSETQRNKGNFPGRFSGRQFSNSRSEMNVSTLELGDSALYLCASRTLAGGEETQYFGPGTRLLVL.

This chain joins TRBV9 and TRBJ2-7; D perhaps matches TRBD2 (5 bases). This CDR3 is 14 amino acids long. CDR1 SGDLS and CDR2 YYNGEE come from the germline V gene. V was shortened by 4 bases and J by 0 bases, with 11 bases between the two germline ends. CDR3 protein: CASSPYGVSYEQYF. The CDR3 bases are TGTGCCAGCAGCCCTTACGGGGTCTCCTACGAGCAGTACTTC.

This clone was observed once. The chain employs TRBV5-5 and TRBJ1-1; unclear D gene. CDR3 length equals 13 residues. The germline V gene encodes CDR1 SGHKS and CDR2 YYEKEE (reference sequence). With 4 bases removed from V and 5 bases from J, the gap between germline ends came to 12 bases. Written as DNA, the CDR3 is TGTGCCAGCAGCCGGGCCCCGGGGACTGAAGCTTTCTTT. Protein: CASSRAPGTEAFF.